This TCR beta chain was captured by sequencing in a study of identical twins. The study's findings and limits: Shared out-of-frame alpha sequences (those common to twins) showed excess low generation probability. Weaker excess twin sharing was observed in beta out-of-frame sequences. Whereas memory repertoires showed no such difference, abundant cord blood beta clonotypes carried fewer insertions.

Template switching created a universal primer site, and the cDNA included unique molecular identifiers. TCRdb analysed the 5' RACE reads with MiXCR anew, one entry per CDR3 protein. The profile shows just under 650,000 distinct CDR3 sequences, roughly 7.1% of them singletons. In this sample, this clonotype turned up a few times. The antigen is undetermined. The CDR3 is 13 residues long. Germline values: CDR1 MNHEY, CDR2 SVGEGT. The ends lost 11 bases at V and 7 bases at J; junction bases unmatched: 13. The same specimen was also included in a second study, on yellow fever vaccine responses in identical twins.

The sequence was collected from a woman between 18 and 29 years old in good health. The sequencing sample was made of PBMCs. The chain employs TRBV6-2 or TRBV6-3 and TRBJ2-5, with 7 bases that match TRBD2. CDR3 nucleotide sequence: TGTGCCGCCAAGGCGGGACTATCGGTGACCCAGTACTTC. This encodes CAAKAGLSVTQYF.